The text below deals with one T cell receptor beta chain. Per the germline V gene, CDR1 is MNHEY and CDR2 is SVGAGI. Trimming took off 0 bases at V and 0 bases at J, with 9 bases between the two ends. The CDR3 spans 15 residues. This entry belongs to a study of blood T cell repertoires in COVID-19. Overall study: The United States, Italy and Spain supplied acute and convalescent COVID-19 samples. The cDNA or gDNA used as material had been derived from T cells, B-cell-depleted T cells, or PBMCs.

Assay used: immunoSEQ multiplex PCR; TCRdb lists only in-frame clones, some missing. The data hold about 150,000 clones, with around 86% observed a single time. The source is a man between 65 and 79 years old with acute or convalescent COVID-19. The chain recombines TRBV6-5 with TRBJ2-7; D is unclear. Specimen: peripheral blood. The CDR3 sequence is CASSYSYSFSYEQYF. The CDR3 region has the DNA TGTGCCAGCAGTTACTCGTACAGCTTCTCCTACGAGCAGTACTTC.